This TCR beta chain appears in the sequencing data of a study of OX40 agonist ivuxolimab in advanced cancers. Study-level information: Ivuxolimab was administered intravenously to patients at 0.01 to 10 mg/kg every 2 weeks.

From germline, CDR1 is MNHEY and CDR2 SMNVEV (reference sequence). The CDR3 sequence is 15 residues long. Trimming took off 5 bases at V and 0 bases at J, with 11 bases between the two ends. Measured with immunoSEQ multiplex PCR; TCRdb has only the in-frame clones, and not every one. The table lists roughly 80,000 clones, 85% to 95% of them singletons. The rearrangement links TRBV27 to TRBJ1-5; D is undetermined. The input for sequencing was CD4+ or CD8+ T cells sorted from blood, taken in a trial of the OX40 agonist ivuxolimab. The source is an adult with an advanced solid tumor such as melanoma, head and neck, liver or kidney cancer. The CDR3 loop is CASSPVGLSNQPQHF. For the CDR3, the DNA is TGTGCCAGCAGTCCGGTTGGCCTTAGCAATCAGCCCCAGCATTTT.